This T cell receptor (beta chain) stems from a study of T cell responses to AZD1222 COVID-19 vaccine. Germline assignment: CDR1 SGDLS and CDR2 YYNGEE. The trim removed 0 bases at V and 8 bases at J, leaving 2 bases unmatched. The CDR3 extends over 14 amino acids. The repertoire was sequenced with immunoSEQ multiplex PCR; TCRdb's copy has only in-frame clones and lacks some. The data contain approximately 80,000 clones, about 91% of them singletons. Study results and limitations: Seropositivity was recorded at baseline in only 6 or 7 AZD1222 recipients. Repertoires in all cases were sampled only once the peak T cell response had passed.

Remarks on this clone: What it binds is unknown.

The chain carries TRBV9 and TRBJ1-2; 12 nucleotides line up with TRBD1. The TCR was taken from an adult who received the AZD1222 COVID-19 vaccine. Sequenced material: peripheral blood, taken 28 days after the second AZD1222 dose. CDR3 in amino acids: CASSVGDRGQGYTF. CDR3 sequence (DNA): TGTGCCAGCAGCGTAGGGGACAGGGGGCAAGGCTACACCTTC.